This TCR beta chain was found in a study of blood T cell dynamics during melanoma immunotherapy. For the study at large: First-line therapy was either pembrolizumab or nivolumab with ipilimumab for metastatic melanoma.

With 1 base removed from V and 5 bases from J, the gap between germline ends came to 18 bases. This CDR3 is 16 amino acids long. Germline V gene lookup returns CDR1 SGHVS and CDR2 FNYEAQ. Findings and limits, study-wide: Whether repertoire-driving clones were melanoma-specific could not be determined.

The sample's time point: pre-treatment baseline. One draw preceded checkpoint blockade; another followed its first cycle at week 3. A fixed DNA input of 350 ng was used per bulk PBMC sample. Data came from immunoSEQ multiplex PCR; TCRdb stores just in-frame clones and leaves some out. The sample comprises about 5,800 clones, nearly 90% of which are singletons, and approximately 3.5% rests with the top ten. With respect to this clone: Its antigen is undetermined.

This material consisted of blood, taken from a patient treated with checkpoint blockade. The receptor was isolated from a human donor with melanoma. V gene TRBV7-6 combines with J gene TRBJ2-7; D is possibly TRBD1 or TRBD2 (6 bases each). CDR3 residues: CASSLGDGGGRNEQYF. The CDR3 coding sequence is TGTGCCAGCAGCTTAGGGGATGGAGGGGGACGGAACGAGCAGTACTTC. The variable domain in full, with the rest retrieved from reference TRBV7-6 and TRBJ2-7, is GAGVSQSPRYKVTKRGQDVALRCDPISGHVSLYWYRQALGQGPEFLTYFNYEAQQDKSGLPNDRFSAERPEGSISTLTIQRTEQRDSAMYRCASSLGDGGGRNEQYFGPGTRLTVT.